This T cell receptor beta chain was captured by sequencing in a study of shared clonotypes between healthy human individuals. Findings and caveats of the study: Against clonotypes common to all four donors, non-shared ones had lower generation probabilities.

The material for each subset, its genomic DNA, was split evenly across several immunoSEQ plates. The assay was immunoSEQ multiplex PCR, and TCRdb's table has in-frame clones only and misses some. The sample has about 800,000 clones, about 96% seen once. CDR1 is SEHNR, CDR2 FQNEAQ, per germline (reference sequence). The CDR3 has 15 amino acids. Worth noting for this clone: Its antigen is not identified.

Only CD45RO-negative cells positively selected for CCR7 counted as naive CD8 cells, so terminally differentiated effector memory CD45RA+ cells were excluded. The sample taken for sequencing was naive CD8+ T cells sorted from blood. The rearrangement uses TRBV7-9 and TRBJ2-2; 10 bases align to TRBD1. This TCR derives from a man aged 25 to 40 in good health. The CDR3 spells CALRDGQGETGELFF. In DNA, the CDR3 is TGTGCGCTTCGGGATGGACAGGGGGAAACCGGGGAGCTGTTTTTT.